One and the same sample provided the 5 T cell receptor beta chains below, sequenced in a study of siplizumab effects on memory and regulatory T cells. Some clones are missing from TCRdb's copy, which holds only in-frame ones; the method was immunoSEQ multiplex PCR. The data show some 100,000 clones, around 93% seen once. The sample was non-Treg CD4+ T cells sorted from blood. All receptors come from a human donor in good health.

This chain uses TRBV7-2 with TRBJ2-5; 9 nucleotides line up with TRBD2. The CDR3 consists of 15 residues. After removal of 1 base from V and 6 bases from J, the junction contained 6 bases not matched to a gene. Germline CDR1 SGHTA, CDR2 FQGNSA. This CDR3 reads CASSLGGGAVKTQYF. Written as DNA, the CDR3 is TGTGCCAGCAGCTTAGGCGGGGGGGCGGTAAAGACCCAGTACTTC.

V and J are TRBV5-1 and TRBJ2-7; D gene unclear. V lost 0 bases, J lost 6 bases, and 16 bases lay in between. The length of the CDR3 is 15 residues. Germline V lookup: CDR1 SGHRS, CDR2 YFSETQ. The CDR3 DNA is TGCGCCAGCAGCTTGGTTGGCGGATCACCGGGCGAGCAGTACTTC. Protein: CASSLVGGSPGEQYF.

The chain uses TRBV20-1 and TRBJ1-2, with D uncertain. The CDR3 consists of 11 residues. CDR1 and CDR2 (germline): DFQATT, SNEGSKA (reference sequence). The V end was cut by 3 bases, the J end by 8 bases, with 10 bases between. The chain's CDR3 is CSASGGEGYTF. CDR3 coding DNA: TGCAGTGCTAGTGGCGGGGAAGGCTACACCTTC.

This clone was observed once. This chain links TRBV18 with TRBJ1-2; TRBD1 agrees at 7 bases. The V gene's germline CDR1 is KGHSH and CDR2 LQKENI. The length of the CDR3 is 15 residues. The V and J ends lost 1 base and 5 bases, in that order; junction bases with no gene match: 7. CDR3 DNA sequence: TGTGCCAGCTCACCACAGGGGGCGCTGGGTTATGGCTACACCTTC. It is translated as CASSPQGALGYGYTF.

This rearrangement joins TRBV27 to TRBJ1-1; D uncertain. V shed 4 bases and J shed 4 bases, with 16 bases lying between them. CDR1 MNHEY and CDR2 SMNVEV come from the germline V gene (reference sequence). The CDR3 is made up of 15 amino acids. CDR3 sequence (DNA): TGTGCCAGCAGTTACCCGCCGGACTTGGGCACTGAAGCTTTCTTT. Its protein product is CASSYPPDLGTEAFF.